This T cell receptor beta chain comes out of a study of T cell responses to AZD1222 COVID-19 vaccine. The study's findings and limits: Spike was spanned by vaccine-associated CD4 TCRs, with dominance at 160-218 and 743-854. Close to half of spike-specific TCRs reportedly recognize unmutated variant regions. AZD1222 recipients seropositive at baseline numbered only six or seven.

About this clone: Its antigen is still unknown.

Data came from immunoSEQ multiplex PCR; TCRdb stores just in-frame clones and leaves some out. The repertoire includes 250,000 to 300,000 clones, around 93% of them detected once, and 0.55% sits in the top ten. The sample here was peripheral blood, taken 28 days after the second AZD1222 dose. The receptor comes from an adult who received the AZD1222 COVID-19 vaccine.

The CDR3 region is CASSRDTDYGYTF. The CDR3 coding sequence is TGTGCCAGCAGCCGGGACACGGACTATGGCTACACCTTC. The genes are TRBV11-1 and TRBJ1-2, with a possible D match to TRBD1 (6 bases). The CDR3 is 13 residues long. V lost 5 bases, J lost 3 bases, and 10 bases lay in between. The V gene's germline CDR1 is SGHAT and CDR2 FQDESV (reference sequence).